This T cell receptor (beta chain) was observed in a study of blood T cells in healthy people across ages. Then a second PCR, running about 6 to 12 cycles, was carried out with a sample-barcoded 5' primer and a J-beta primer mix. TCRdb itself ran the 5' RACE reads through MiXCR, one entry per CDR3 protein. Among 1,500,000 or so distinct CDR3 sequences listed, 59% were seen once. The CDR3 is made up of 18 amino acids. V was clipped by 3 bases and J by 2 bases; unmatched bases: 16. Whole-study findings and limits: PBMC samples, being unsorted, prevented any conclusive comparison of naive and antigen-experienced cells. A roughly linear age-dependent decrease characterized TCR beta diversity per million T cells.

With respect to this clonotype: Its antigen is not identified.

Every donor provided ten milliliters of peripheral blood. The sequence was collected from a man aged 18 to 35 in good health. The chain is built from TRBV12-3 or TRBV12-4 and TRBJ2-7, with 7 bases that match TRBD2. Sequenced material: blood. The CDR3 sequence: CASSFLIAGTSRPYEQYF. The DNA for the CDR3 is TGTGCCAGCAGTTTCTTAATAGCGGGCACCTCAAGACCCTACGAGCAGTACTTC.